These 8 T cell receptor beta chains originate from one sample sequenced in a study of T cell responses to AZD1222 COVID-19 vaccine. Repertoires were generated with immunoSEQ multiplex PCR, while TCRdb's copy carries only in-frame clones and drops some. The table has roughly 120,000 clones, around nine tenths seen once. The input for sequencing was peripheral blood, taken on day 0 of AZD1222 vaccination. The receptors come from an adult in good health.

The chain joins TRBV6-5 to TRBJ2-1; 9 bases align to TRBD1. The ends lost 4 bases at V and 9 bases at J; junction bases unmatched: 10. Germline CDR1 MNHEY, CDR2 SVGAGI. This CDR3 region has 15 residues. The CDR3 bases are TGTGCCAGCAGTTCCCCGGGACAGGGTAGGGTTGAGCAGTTCTTC. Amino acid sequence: CASSSPGQGRVEQFF.

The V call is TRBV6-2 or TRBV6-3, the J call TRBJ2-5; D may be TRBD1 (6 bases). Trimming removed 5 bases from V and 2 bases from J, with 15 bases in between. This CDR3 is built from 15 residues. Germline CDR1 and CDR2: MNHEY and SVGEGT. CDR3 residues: CASSRLHGTQETQYF. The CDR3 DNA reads TGTGCCAGCAGTCGCCTCCACGGGACACAAGAGACCCAGTACTTC.

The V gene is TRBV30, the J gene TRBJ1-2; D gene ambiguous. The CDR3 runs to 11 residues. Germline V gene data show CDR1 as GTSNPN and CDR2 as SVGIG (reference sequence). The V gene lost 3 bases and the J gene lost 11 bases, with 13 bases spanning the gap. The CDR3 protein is CAWSAGPAYTF. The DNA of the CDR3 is TGTGCCTGGAGCGCCGGGCCCGCATACACCTTC.

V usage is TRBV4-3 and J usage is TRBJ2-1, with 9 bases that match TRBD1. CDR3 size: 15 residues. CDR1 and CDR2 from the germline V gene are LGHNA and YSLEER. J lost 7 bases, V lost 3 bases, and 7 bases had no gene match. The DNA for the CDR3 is TGCGCCAGCAGCCAGTCTGGGACAGGGTGGAATGAGCAGTTCTTC. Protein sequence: CASSQSGTGWNEQFF.

The DNA of the CDR3 is TGCAGTGCTCATGCGGGGGGCACGCAGTATTTT. It yields the protein CSAHAGGTQYF. The V and J genes are TRBV20-1 and TRBJ2-3; 8 nucleotides line up with TRBD2. CDR1 and CDR2 from the germline V gene are DFQATT and SNEGSKA (reference sequence). The V segment lost 5 bases and the J segment 9 bases; nucleotides outside the gene matches: 4. The CDR3 has 11 amino acids.

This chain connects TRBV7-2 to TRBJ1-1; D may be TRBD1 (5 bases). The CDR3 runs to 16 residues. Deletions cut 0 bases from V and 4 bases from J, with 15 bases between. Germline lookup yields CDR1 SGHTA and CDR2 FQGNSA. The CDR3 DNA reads TGTGCCAGCAGCTTAGCGCCGGGGGGATGGGGCACTGAAGCTTTCTTT. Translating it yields CASSLAPGGWGTEAFF.

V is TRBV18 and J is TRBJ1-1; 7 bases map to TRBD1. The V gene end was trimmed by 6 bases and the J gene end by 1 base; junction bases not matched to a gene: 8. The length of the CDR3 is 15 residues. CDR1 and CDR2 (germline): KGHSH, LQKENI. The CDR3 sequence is CASSSSEGANTEAFF. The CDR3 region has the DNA TGTGCCAGCTCCTCATCGGAGGGGGCGAACACTGAAGCTTTCTTT.

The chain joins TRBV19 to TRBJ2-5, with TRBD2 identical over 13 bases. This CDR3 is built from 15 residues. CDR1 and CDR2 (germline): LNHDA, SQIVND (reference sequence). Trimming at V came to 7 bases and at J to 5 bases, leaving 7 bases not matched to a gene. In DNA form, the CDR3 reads TGTGCCAGTAAGACTAGCGGGGGGCCTTCCGAGACCCAGTACTTC. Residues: CASKTSGGPSETQYF.